A selection of T cell receptor beta chains follows, all from one sample in a study of Graves' ophthalmopathy and Graves' hyperthyroidism. From the multiplex PCR reads, TCRdb called clonotypes with MiXCR, one entry per CDR3 protein. The table shows roughly 480,000 distinct CDR3 sequences, with under 15% occurring only once. The source material was blood. The receptors here all came from a woman aged 25 to 45 with Graves' ophthalmopathy. CDR3s include the opening cysteine and the closing phenylalanine or tryptophan. The order of the fields is D gene, clone size, V gene, CDR3 length, J gene, CDR3 DNA, CDR3 protein. A D gene is named only where the DNA matches it firmly. Some rows mark clone size as missing; the rest say once, few, many or name a class of expanded clone.

>NA|few|TRBV6-5|13|TRBJ1-2
TGTGCCAGCAGTTACAAGGGTCGTCCTGGCTACACCTTC
CASSYKGRPGYTF
>TRBD1|few|TRBV13|12|TRBJ1-1
TGTGCCAGCAGCCGACAGGGGAAACAAGCTTTCTTT
CASSRQGKQAFF
>TRBD2|NA|TRBV6-1|19|TRBJ2-4
TGTGCCAGCAAAGGAGGAGCGACTAGCGGGACTCTAGCCAAAAACATTCAGTACTTC
CASKGGATSGTLAKNIQYF
>NA|many|TRBV6-1|15|TRBJ1-5
TGTGCCAGCAGTGCGGCCGACTATAGCAATCAGCCCCAGCATTTT
CASSAADYSNQPQHF
>TRBD2|many|TRBV29-1|14|TRBJ2-3
TGCAGCGCTGGACGGGGGGTTAGCACAGATACGCAGTATTTT
CSAGRGVSTDTQYF
>TRBD1|NA|TRBV6-2/TRBV6-3|13|TRBJ2-7
TGTGCCAGCAGTCTCAGGGGGCGGTACGAGCAGTACTTC
CASSLRGRYEQYF
>TRBD1|many|TRBV28|15|TRBJ2-7
TGTGCCAGCAGTAACTTGGACAGGGTATCCTACGAGCAGTACTTC
CASSNLDRVSYEQYF
>TRBD1|NA|TRBV6-1|15|TRBJ2-5
TGTGCCAGCAGTGATAGTACAGGGGGCGTAGAGACCCAGTACTTC
CASSDSTGGVETQYF
>NA|few|TRBV11-2|16|TRBJ1-3
TGTGCCAGCAGCTTTGGTATAGGGGGCTCTGGAAACACCATATATTTT
CASSFGIGGSGNTIYF
>TRBD2|NA|TRBV10-2|14|TRBJ2-5
TGCGCCAGCACCGAAGGACTAGCGCTAGAGACCCAGTACTTC
CASTEGLALETQYF
>NA|NA|TRBV11-2|15|TRBJ2-7
TGTGCCAGCAGCTTATGGGGGGGGGCCTACTACGAGCAGTACTTC
CASSLWGGAYYEQYF
>TRBD1|many|TRBV5-1|14|TRBJ2-7
TGCGCCAGCAGTTATCGGACAGGGGCCTACGAGCAGTACTTC
CASSYRTGAYEQYF
>TRBD1|few|TRBV20-1|16|TRBJ2-7
TGCAGTGCTAGAGATGCGGGACAGGGAGGCGCCTACGAGCAGTACTTC
CSARDAGQGGAYEQYF
>TRBD1|NA|TRBV2|12|TRBJ2-7
TGTGCCGGGGGGGACAGGGGATACGAGCAGTACTTC
CAGGDRGYEQYF
>NA|NA|TRBV11-1|17|TRBJ1-2
TGTGCCAGCAGCTCTGATCTTCGGAACCCATGCGGCTATGGCTACACCTTC
CASSSDLRNPCGYGYTF
>NA|many|TRBV9|13|TRBJ1-1
TGTGCCAGCAGCGTAGAGTCGGGCGGTGAAGCTTTCTTT
CASSVESGGEAFF
>NA|many|TRBV29-1|12|TRBJ2-7
TGCAGCGTTGGTTCGCCAGCCTACGAGCAGTACTTC
CSVGSPAYEQYF
>NA|many|TRBV11-2|13|TRBJ1-5
TGTGCCAGCAGCCGGTTCGGCAATCAGCCCCAGCATTTT
CASSRFGNQPQHF
>TRBD1|many|TRBV5-6|14|TRBJ1-3
TGTGCCAGCAGTCCCACAGGGGCAGCAAACACCATATATTTT
CASSPTGAANTIYF
>TRBD2|many|TRBV7-2|15|TRBJ2-5
TGTGCCAGCAGCTTTGTAGCGGGGGGGCGGGAGACCCAGTACTTC
CASSFVAGGRETQYF
>TRBD1|many|TRBV5-1|16|TRBJ2-7
TGCGCCAGCAGGTTGGGTCACCGGGACAGTTCCTACGAGCAGTACTTC
CASRLGHRDSSYEQYF
>NA|many|TRBV6-5|12|TRBJ2-7
TGTGCCAGCAGTTCTTTATGGGACGAGCAGTACTTC
CASSSLWDEQYF
>NA|NA|TRBV12-3/TRBV12-4|10|TRBJ2-2
TGTGCCAGACTTACCGGGGAGCTGTTTTTT
CARLTGELFF
>TRBD1|NA|TRBV24-1|18|TRBJ2-2
TGTGCCACCAGTGATTTCGGCCCGGGGACAGGGAACACCGGGGAGCTGTTTTTT
CATSDFGPGTGNTGELFF
>TRBD1|many|TRBV6-5|17|TRBJ1-5
TGTGCCAGCACCCGGGACAGGGGGCATTTAGCTAATCAGCCCCAGCATTTT
CASTRDRGHLANQPQHF
>TRBD1|many|TRBV9|12|TRBJ2-7
TGTGCCAGCAGAGGACAGGGAAGCGAGCAGTACTTC
CASRGQGSEQYF
>TRBD2|NA|TRBV28|14|TRBJ2-7
TGTGCCATCAGCCCCCGTTTGGCGGGAGGCGAGCAGTACTTC
CAISPRLAGGEQYF
>TRBD2|NA|TRBV5-1|16|TRBJ2-5
TGCGCCAGCAGCTTGGGACTAGCCCCCCACCAAGAGACCCAGTACTTC
CASSLGLAPHQETQYF
>TRBD1|once|TRBV28|20|TRBJ1-6
TGTGCCAGCAGCTTTAAGGACCTCAGGGGGCGGAAATCCTATAATTCACCCCTCCACTTT
CASSFKDLRGRKSYNSPLHF
>NA|few|TRBV3-1|16|TRBJ1-5
TGTGCCAGCAGCCAAGGCTTGGCGGGTAGCAATCAGCCCCAGCATTTT
CASSQGLAGSNQPQHF
>NA|many|TRBV18|13|TRBJ2-7
TGTGCCAGCTCACCGAGGAACTACTACGAGCAGTACTTC
CASSPRNYYEQYF
>NA|many|TRBV6-1|13|TRBJ2-5
TGTGCCAGCCGCGGAGACGGACAAGAGACCCAGTACTTC
CASRGDGQETQYF
>TRBD1|many|TRBV9|16|TRBJ1-2
TGTGCCAGCACCGGACAAAGGGGGACAGGTCGCTATGGCTACACCTTC
CASTGQRGTGRYGYTF
>TRBD1|many|TRBV10-3|18|TRBJ1-3
TGTGCCATCAGTGAGTTCCCGGGACAGAGGTTCTCTGGAAACACCATATATTTT
CAISEFPGQRFSGNTIYF
>TRBD2|few|TRBV6-5|14|TRBJ2-7
TGTGCCAGCAGATTAGCGGGAGGGATCTACGAGCAGTACTTC
CASRLAGGIYEQYF
>NA|NA|TRBV6-2/TRBV6-3|13|TRBJ2-7
TGTGCCAGCAGTTACCCCCGCCCCTACGAGCAGTACTTC
CASSYPRPYEQYF
>NA|NA|TRBV28|16|TRBJ2-7
TGTGCCAGCAGGCGCGGGAGACAGGGGCTTGATTACGAGCAGGACTTC
CASRRGRQGLDYEQDF
>NA|many|TRBV28|12|TRBJ2-5
TGTGCCAGCAGGACGGGTATAGAGACCCAGTACTTC
CASRTGIETQYF
>TRBD1|NA|TRBV28|18|TRBJ1-6
TGTGCCAGCAGTTACCGACTTCTGCGACAGGGCGATAATTCACCCCTCCACTTT
CASSYRLLRQGDNSPLHF
>NA|many|TRBV12-3/TRBV12-4|12|TRBJ1-1
TGTGCCAGCAGGGTGGGGATCACTGAAGCTTTCTTT
CASRVGITEAFF
>TRBD1|NA|TRBV7-3|16|TRBJ1-6
TGTGCCGGCAGCTTGGCCGGGACAGGCCTCAATTCACCCCTCCACTTT
CAGSLAGTGLNSPLHF
>NA|many|TRBV30|15|TRBJ1-2
TGTGCCTGGAACGGGCGTCCGGGGGCTAACTATGGCTACACCTTC
CAWNGRPGANYGYTF
>NA|NA|TRBV29-1|11|TRBJ2-7
TGCGGAATGGCGGGGCAGGGCGATCAGTACTTC
CGMAGQGDQYF
>NA|NA|TRBV6-4|16|TRBJ1-1
TGTGCCAGCAGTGACTCAGTCGTGACAGTGAACACTGAAGCTTTCTTT
CASSDSVVTVNTEAFF
>TRBD1|many|TRBV30|15|TRBJ1-2
TGTGCCTGGAGTGTACTTCCCAGGGGGCCTGGTGGCTACACCTTC
CAWSVLPRGPGGYTF
>NA|many|TRBV7-9|14|TRBJ1-6
TGTGCCAGCAGCTTAGTTCTACCTAATTCACCCCTCCACTTT
CASSLVLPNSPLHF
>NA|many|TRBV12-3/TRBV12-4|16|TRBJ1-1
TGTGCCAGCAGTTCCACCATCCGGACATCTGGCACTGAAGCTTTCTTT
CASSSTIRTSGTEAFF
>NA|many|TRBV29-1|13|TRBJ1-2
TGCAGCGTTGCAACCGGGGACTCGGGGGGCTACACCTTC
CSVATGDSGGYTF
>NA|NA|TRBV3-1|15|TRBJ1-2
TGTGCCAGCAGCCAACCGGGGGCGCGTAACTATGGCTACACCTTC
CASSQPGARNYGYTF
>NA|many|TRBV9|17|TRBJ1-3
TGTGCCAGCAGCGTAGCGGGGCCCCTCCGACCTGGAAACACCATATATTTT
CASSVAGPLRPGNTIYF
>NA|few|TRBV6-1|12|TRBJ2-4
TGTGCCAGCAGTGGTCTAGGGGGGGATGAGTACTTC
CASSGLGGDEYF
>TRBD1|many|TRBV6-1|14|TRBJ1-5
TGTGCCAGCAGGCCTCAGGGGGGCAATCAGCCCCAGCATTTT
CASRPQGGNQPQHF
>TRBD1|NA|TRBV12-3/TRBV12-4|16|TRBJ1-1
TGTGCCAGCAGTTACCGACAGGGACAGCCGAACACTGAAGCTTTCTTT
CASSYRQGQPNTEAFF
>TRBD2|many|TRBV12-3/TRBV12-4|16|TRBJ2-5
TGTGCCAGCAGCCCTACTAGCGGGGGTCTCAGAGAGACCCAGTACTTC
CASSPTSGGLRETQYF